This TCR beta chain is from a study of Graves' ophthalmopathy and Graves' hyperthyroidism. The length of the CDR3 is 18 residues. Trimming removed 5 bases from V and 0 bases from J; junction bases left unmatched: 11. Using RNA transcripts, the TCR beta CDR3 regions were amplified. Following a first-round RT-PCR that used HTBI primers, a second-round multiplex PCR was carried out. TCRdb reprocessed the multiplex PCR reads with MiXCR, giving one entry per CDR3 protein. The data hold around 1.1 million distinct CDR3 sequences, with 36% observed a single time. Hyperthyroidism was new, under 2 months, in patients aged 18 to 65. In this cohort, patients with other autoimmune diseases, uncontrolled infections, pregnancy or lactation were excluded. The evidence that diagnosis relied on was clinical symptoms, serum thyroxine, TRAb, thyroid ultrasound and orbital computed tomography. Findings and caveats of the study: In blood, most expanded thyroid clonotypes above 0.001 frequency were also detected.

Concerning this clonotype: Its antigen is undetermined.

V is TRBV12-3 or TRBV12-4 and J is TRBJ2-2; 8 bases are shared with TRBD1. This receptor was identified in an adult man with Graves' hyperthyroidism. The specimen sequenced was peripheral blood or thyroid tissue (not recorded which). CDR3: CASSPLDRGTSNTGELFF. The CDR3 DNA reads as TGTGCCAGCAGTCCCCTAGACAGGGGTACCTCGAACACCGGGGAGCTGTTTTTT.